Detailed here is one T cell receptor (beta chain). Samples underwent the assay at deep level. TCRdb's copy holds only in-frame clones and misses some; the assay was immunoSEQ multiplex PCR. The sample includes 950,000 to 1,300,000 clones, around 76% of them seen just once. Trimming removed 5 bases from V and 6 bases from J; junction bases left unmatched: 16. The CDR3 covers 17 residues. CDR1 and CDR2 (germline): MDHEN, SYDVKM. The data were obtained in a study of shared clonotypes between healthy human individuals. The clonotype comes from a man between 18 and 29 years old in good health. The chain links TRBV28 to TRBJ2-3; 8 nucleotides match TRBD2. The sequenced sample was memory CD4+ T cells sorted from blood. Specified subset: CD45RA-negative fraction. The CDR3 bases are TGTGCCAGCAGTACCCTGGGGTTAGCGGGGTCAGGGGATACGCAGTATTTT. Protein: CASSTLGLAGSGDTQYF.